These 26 T cell receptor beta chains were sequenced from one sample in a study of blood T cell repertoires in COVID-19. Sequencing used immunoSEQ multiplex PCR; TCRdb keeps in-frame clones, though not all of them. Seen here are under 250,000 clones, about 90% observed once, and the top ten hold 2.5% to 3%. The sequenced material came from peripheral blood. Receptor source: a woman aged 55 to 70 with acute or convalescent COVID-19.

The rearrangement joins TRBV27 to TRBJ1-5; possibly TRBD1 for D (6 bases). V was shortened by 6 bases and J by 1 base, with 19 bases between the two germline ends. Germline CDR1 reads MNHEY; CDR2 reads SMNVEV (reference sequence). The CDR3 has 17 amino acids. The DNA for the CDR3 is TGTGCCAGCAGATCATCCTCGACAGGACTGAGCAATCAGCCCCAGCATTTT. Protein sequence: CASRSSSTGLSNQPQHF.

V gene TRBV28 combines with J gene TRBJ2-4; 9 bases line up with TRBD1. The trim removed 2 bases at V and 15 bases at J, leaving 8 bases unmatched. Germline lookup yields CDR1 MDHEN and CDR2 SYDVKM. There are 13 residues in the CDR3. For the CDR3, the DNA is TGTGCCAGCAGTTTAGGAGACAGGGGGTTTTCGTACTTC. Translated, it gives CASSLGDRGFSYF.

The CDR3 sequence is CASSYSKNRWDTEAFF. CDR3 DNA: TGTGCCAGCAGTTACTCGAAGAACAGATGGGACACTGAAGCTTTCTTT. The chain links TRBV6-5 to TRBJ1-1; D unresolved. Germline assignment: CDR1 MNHEY and CDR2 SVGAGI. The length of the CDR3 is 16 residues. V lost 0 bases and J lost 3, with 14 bases in between.

V gene TRBV7-8 combines with J gene TRBJ2-7, with 7 bases fitting TRBD1. There are 14 residues in the CDR3. Germline trimming cut 2 bases from V and 6 bases from J; bases unmatched to any gene: 7. Germline-derived CDR1 and CDR2 are SGHVS and FQNEAQ. The CDR3 bases are TGTGCCAGCAGCTTAAGAGACAGGGAACGCGAGCAGTACTTC. Translating gives CASSLRDREREQYF. Based on the CDR3 plus reference TRBV7-8 and TRBJ2-7, the full variable domain is GAGVSQSPRYKVAKRGQDVALRCDPISGHVSLFWYQQALGQGPEFLTYFQNEAQLDKSGLPSDRFFAERPEGSVSTLKIQRTQQEDSAVYLCASSLRDREREQYFGPGTRLTVT.

The genes are TRBV10-3 and TRBJ1-4, with D possibly being TRBD1 (6 bases). Trimming took 10 bases from V and 4 from J, leaving 22 bases between them. The CDR3 sequence is 16 residues long. Germline CDR1 ENHRY, CDR2 SYGVKD. This CDR3 is CATSQGQGNFNEKLFF. Here the CDR3 DNA reads TGTGCCACCTCACAGGGACAAGGGAACTTTAATGAAAAACTGTTTTTT.

The chain is built from TRBV30 and TRBJ2-3; D remains ambiguous. Germline V lookup: CDR1 GTSNPN, CDR2 SVGIG (reference sequence). V lost 8 bases to trimming and J lost 0 bases, with 12 bases between them. This CDR3 region has 13 residues. CDR3 amino acids: CAGLQKSTDTQYF. CDR3 bases: TGTGCCGGTCTGCAGAAAAGCACAGATACGCAGTATTTT.

V usage is TRBV2 and J usage is TRBJ2-3, with TRBD2 identical over 10 bases. Germline CDR1 and CDR2: SNHLY and FYNNEI. This CDR3 is 14 amino acids long. Trimming took 4 bases from V and 5 from J; bases not matched to a gene: 3. The CDR3 region has the DNA TGTGCCAGCAGTGCTAGCGGGAGAGGAGATACGCAGTATTTT. Residues: CASSASGRGDTQYF.

This chain links TRBV5-1 with TRBJ2-1; D might be TRBD1 (6 bases). Per germline, CDR1 SGHRS and CDR2 YFSETQ. V lost 0 bases, J lost 5 bases, and 12 bases lay in between. The CDR3 is 15 amino acids. The CDR3 bases are TGCGCCAGCAGCTTGGAAACAGGGTTGAACAATGAGCAGTTCTTC. Its protein product is CASSLETGLNNEQFF.

This chain uses TRBV27 with TRBJ2-7, with a weak D call TRBD2 (6 bases). Trimming removed 0 bases from V and 0 bases from J, with 12 bases in between. The CDR3 covers 16 residues. Per germline, CDR1 MNHEY and CDR2 SMNVEV (reference sequence). CDR3 in amino acids: CASSLSGTASSYEQYF. CDR3 coding DNA: TGTGCCAGCAGTTTATCGGGGACTGCTAGCTCCTACGAGCAGTACTTC.

The J gene is TRBJ2-2, the V gene TRBV7-2, with D uncertain. This CDR3 comprises 14 residues. Germline-derived CDR1 and CDR2 are SGHTA and FQGNSA. The V gene lost 5 bases and the J gene lost 7 bases, with 14 bases spanning the gap. CDR3 sequence reads: CASSIHRQSGELFF. CDR3 sequence (DNA): TGTGCCAGCAGCATCCACCGACAAAGCGGGGAGCTGTTTTTT. Supplemented by reference TRBV7-2 and TRBJ2-2, the full variable domain reads GAGVSQSPSNKVTEKGKDVELRCDPISGHTALYWYRQSLGQGLEFLIYFQGNSAPDKSGLPSDRFSAERTGGSVSTLTIQRTQQEDSAVYLCASSIHRQSGELFFGEGSRLTVL.

The chain combines TRBV11-2 with TRBJ1-1; the D gene is possibly TRBD1 (5 bases). CDR3 length: 14 amino acids. CDR1 and CDR2 from the germline V gene are SGHAT and FQNNGV. Trimming took off 1 base at V and 4 bases at J, with 10 bases between the two ends. As DNA, the CDR3 is TGTGCCAGCAGCTTAGCCAGTCAGGGCACTGAAGCTTTCTTT. It specifies CASSLASQGTEAFF.

V and J are TRBV24-1 and TRBJ2-1, with a possible D match to TRBD2 (6 bases). CDR1 KGHDR and CDR2 SFDVKD come from the germline V gene. Deletions cut 3 bases from V and 12 bases from J, with 11 bases between. The CDR3 is 12 amino acids. The CDR3, as DNA: TGTGCCACCAGTGATAGCGGGTTTAGGCAGTTCTTC. Its protein product is CATSDSGFRQFF.

A few counts support this clone. The genes are TRBV28 and TRBJ2-2, with 12 bases that match TRBD2. Per the germline V gene, CDR1 is MDHEN and CDR2 is SYDVKM. The CDR3 has 15 amino acids. V lost 5 bases to trimming and J lost 7 bases; unmatched junction nucleotides: 5. This chain's CDR3 is CASSLAGGRGGELFF. DNA for the CDR3: TGTGCCAGCAGTCTAGCGGGAGGGAGAGGCGGGGAGCTGTTTTTT.

The chain uses TRBV30 and TRBJ1-5; the D gene is possibly TRBD1 (5 bases). CDR1 is GTSNPN, CDR2 SVGIG, per germline (reference sequence). Trimming left V 0 bases short and J 4 bases short, with 16 bases between. The CDR3 covers 16 residues. CDR3 sequence (DNA): TGTGCCTGGAGTGTACGAGAGTGGGCAGGGAATCAGCCCCAGCATTTT. It translates to CAWSVREWAGNQPQHF.

This chain joins TRBV3-1 (or the pseudogene TRBV3-2) and TRBJ1-2, with D perhaps matching TRBD1 (5 bases). The germline V gene encodes CDR1 LGHDT and CDR2 YNNKEL (reference sequence). The CDR3 length is 18 residues. With 4 bases removed from V and 0 bases from J, the gap between germline ends came to 21 bases. The CDR3 DNA follows: TGTGCCAGCAGCCGCGCTCCTCCTTGGACACCAACTAACTATGGCTACACCTTC. This codes for CASSRAPPWTPTNYGYTF.

This chain connects TRBV5-6 to TRBJ2-1; the D gene is possibly TRBD1 (6 bases). This CDR3 is 15 amino acids long. Trimming left V 1 base short and J 6 bases short, with 14 bases between. The germline CDR1 and CDR2 sequences are SGHDT and YYEEEE. Here the CDR3 reads CASSLLYREANEQFF. The DNA for the CDR3 is TGTGCCAGCAGCTTGTTGTACAGGGAAGCCAATGAGCAGTTCTTC.

The chain links TRBV6-1 to TRBJ1-2, with 7 bases fitting TRBD1. This CDR3 is 17 amino acids long. The trim removed 4 bases at V and 3 bases at J, leaving 14 bases unmatched. Germline V gene sequence: CDR1 MNHNS, CDR2 SASEGT. DNA for the CDR3: TGTGCCAGCAGTGTCGGTCCCGGGACAGCGTCCTACTATGGCTACACCTTC. Translated, it gives CASSVGPGTASYYGYTF.

The V call is TRBV5-1, the J call TRBJ2-5, with D perhaps matching TRBD1 (6 bases). The CDR3 has 14 residues. The ends were cut back, 4 bases at V and 4 bases at J, with 14 bases in the middle. The germline V gene encodes CDR1 SGHRS and CDR2 YFSETQ. CDR3 bases: TGCGCCAGCAGCGTACCCAGGGGTACAGAGACCCAGTACTTC. Amino acid sequence: CASSVPRGTETQYF.

This clone was seen only once. J is TRBJ1-5 and V is TRBV7-9, with TRBD1 matching over 12 bases. The CDR3 runs 17 residues. The V and J ends lost 1 base and 6 bases, in that order; junction bases with no gene match: 7. The germline CDR1 and CDR2 sequences are SEHNR and FQNEAQ (reference sequence). In DNA, the CDR3 is TGTGCCAGCAGCTTAGGGGGACAGGGGGCGCAGAGTCAGCCCCAGCATTTT. This gives the protein CASSLGGQGAQSQPQHF.

This clone is a singleton in its sample. The chain's CDR3 is CASSQDGGLSGANVLTF. CDR3 bases: TGTGCCAGCAGCCAGGACGGTGGACTCTCTGGGGCCAACGTCCTGACTTTC. The V call is TRBV7-9, the J call TRBJ2-6, with D possibly TRBD2 on 5 matching bases. Trimming removed 5 bases from V and 0 bases from J, with 14 bases in between. This CDR3 is built from 17 residues. Germline CDR1 SEHNR, CDR2 FQNEAQ (reference sequence).

This rearrangement joins TRBV10-3 to TRBJ2-3; TRBD2 matches at 8 bases. Germline V gene lookup returns CDR1 ENHRY and CDR2 SYGVKD. Trimming removed 10 bases from V and 3 bases from J; junction bases left unmatched: 15. The CDR3 runs to 16 residues. The CDR3 is CATKGILAGLTDTQYF. The CDR3 region has the DNA TGTGCCACCAAGGGTATCCTAGCGGGCCTAACAGATACGCAGTATTTT.

This clone was seen a few times. This chain uses TRBV6-5 with TRBJ1-6, with TRBD1 identical over 9 bases. CDR3 size: 14 residues. Germline V CDR1 and CDR2: MNHEY, SVGAGI. Germline trimming cut 8 bases from V and 7 bases from J; bases unmatched to any gene: 6. CDR3 sequence (DNA): TGTGCCAGCTTTAGGACAGGGGAAAATTCACCCCTCCACTTT. This encodes CASFRTGENSPLHF.

The rearrangement links TRBV28 to TRBJ2-1, with D perhaps matching TRBD2 (6 bases). Between the trimmed V and J ends, which lost 7 bases and 8 bases, there was a span of 21 bases. From germline, CDR1 is MDHEN and CDR2 SYDVKM. The CDR3 extends over 15 amino acids. Written as DNA, the CDR3 is TGTGCCAGCACCCTTGGGGCCGTCGGGAGTTATGAGCAGTTCTTC. As protein: CASTLGAVGSYEQFF.

J is TRBJ1-3 and V is TRBV7-3, with TRBD1 identical over 7 bases. The CDR3 runs 14 residues. Per the germline V gene, CDR1 is SGHTA and CDR2 is FQGTGA. V was clipped by 5 bases and J by 7 bases; unmatched bases: 8. CDR3 protein: CASSLDRETNTIYF. Here the CDR3 DNA reads TGTGCCAGCAGCCTCGACAGGGAGACGAACACCATATATTTT.

This sequence joins TRBV2 and TRBJ2-5; weak D call: TRBD1 (5 bases). The V end lost 6 bases, the J end lost 0 bases, and 11 bases lay between the germline ends. This CDR3 comprises 14 residues. Germline V lookup: CDR1 SNHLY, CDR2 FYNNEI. CDR3 sequence (DNA): TGTGCCAGCAGGGCGACAGTTAACCAAGAGACCCAGTACTTC. This codes for CASRATVNQETQYF.

This chain uses TRBV14 with TRBJ1-2, with 9 bases aligning to TRBD1. With 2 bases clipped from V and 6 bases from J, the junction kept 10 bases outside the gene matches. Germline lookup yields CDR1 SGHDN and CDR2 FVKESK. The CDR3 extends over 16 amino acids. The CDR3 region has the DNA TGTGCCAGCAGCCAATTGTCAACAGGGGGCGTGAATGGCTACACCTTC. This encodes CASSQLSTGGVNGYTF.